This passage covers 12 T cell receptor beta chains from one sample sequenced in a study of radiation and T cells in renal cell carcinoma. As for time point: baseline pretreatment blood. The sample's treatment: 15 Gy SBRT to primary tumor, nephrectomy 4 weeks later. TCRdb keeps only in-frame clones here, not all; method: immunoSEQ multiplex PCR. The sample records about 130,000 clones, approximately 91% being singletons. The sequences come from blood, collected from a patient whose treatment included radiotherapy and nephrectomy. All receptors derive from a woman in her forties or fifties with renal cell carcinoma.

The chain links TRBV7-9 to TRBJ1-2, with TRBD1 as a possible D gene (5 bases). The CDR3 extends over 13 amino acids. CDR1 SEHNR and CDR2 FQNEAQ come from the germline V gene (reference sequence). Between the trimmed V and J ends, which lost 5 bases and 8 bases, there was a span of 15 bases. DNA of the CDR3: TGTGCCAGCAGCCAAATCGGGACTTGGGGCTACACCTTC. Its translation: CASSQIGTWGYTF.

The chain is built from TRBV18 and TRBJ1-2; D gene unclear. From germline, CDR1 is KGHSH and CDR2 LQKENI. Deletions cut 3 bases from V and 5 bases from J, with 22 bases between. The CDR3 has 17 amino acids. The CDR3 sequence is CASSPLGSGRTEYGYTF. The CDR3 region has the DNA TGTGCCAGCTCACCCCTCGGTTCGGGAAGGACTGAGTATGGCTACACCTTC.

This chain uses TRBV6-5 with TRBJ1-1; D uncertain. This CDR3 comprises 15 residues. Germline V gives CDR1 MNHEY, CDR2 SVGAGI. V lost 5 bases and J 0 bases, leaving 13 bases between the germline ends. CDR3 amino acids: CASSIMSVVNTEAFF. CDR3 sequence (DNA): TGTGCCAGCAGTATCATGTCGGTAGTGAACACTGAAGCTTTCTTT.

CDR3 loop: CASSEIGPPTQPQHF. CDR3 nucleotides: TGTGCCAGCAGTGAAATCGGACCACCCACCCAGCCCCAGCATTTT. The chain is built from TRBV6-1 and TRBJ1-5, with D unresolved. V was shortened by 2 bases and J by 7 bases, with 15 bases between the two germline ends. CDR1 MNHNS and CDR2 SASEGT come from the germline V gene. The CDR3 loop spans 15 amino acids.

The V and J genes are TRBV5-1 and TRBJ2-5; 7 bases align to TRBD2. J gave up 3 bases and V 0 bases, and 2 bases lay outside the gene matches. Germline lookup yields CDR1 SGHRS and CDR2 YFSETQ. The CDR3 contains 14 residues. CDR3 DNA sequence: TGCGCCAGCAGCTTGGTGGCGGGGGAAGAGACCCAGTACTTC. Translating gives CASSLVAGEETQYF.

This clone was counted only a few times. V and J are TRBV6-1 and TRBJ2-2; possible D gene TRBD2, 7 bases. CDR1 is MNHNS, CDR2 SASEGT, per germline. V was cut by 7 bases and J by 1 base, with 13 bases left in between. The CDR3 extends over 15 amino acids. This CDR3 reads CASTRGGVNTGELFF. The DNA of the CDR3 is TGTGCCAGCACCAGGGGAGGGGTGAACACCGGGGAGCTGTTTTTT.

The chain recombines TRBV7-3 with TRBJ1-4; D is unresolved. This CDR3 is built from 12 residues. Per germline, CDR1 SGHTA and CDR2 FQGTGA. The V and J ends lost 4 bases and 13 bases respectively, with 13 bases between them. The CDR3 nucleotides read TGTGCCAGCAGCTCCCCGACCCACAGACTGTTTTTT. This encodes CASSSPTHRLFF.

This clone was observed a single time. This chain joins TRBV7-9 and TRBJ1-2; TRBD1 agrees at 7 bases. The CDR3 spans 14 residues. CDR1 and CDR2 from the germline V gene are SEHNR and FQNEAQ (reference sequence). V lost 5 bases, J lost 4 bases, and 7 bases stayed unmatched. The CDR3 sequence is CASSPRDSVYGYTF. In nucleotides, the CDR3 is TGTGCCAGCAGCCCGAGGGACAGCGTCTATGGCTACACCTTC.

The V and J genes are TRBV6-1 and TRBJ2-7, with 12 bases fitting TRBD1. This CDR3 comprises 15 residues. V dropped 4 bases and J dropped 6; count of bases not matched to a gene: 7. In germline, CDR1 is MNHNS, CDR2 SASEGT. The CDR3 is CASSAWDRGRGEQYF. As DNA, the CDR3 is TGTGCCAGCAGTGCCTGGGACAGGGGGCGCGGCGAGCAGTACTTC.

The rearrangement uses TRBV18 and TRBJ1-1, with 7 bases that match TRBD1. This CDR3 has 15 amino acids. V was clipped by 3 bases and J by 1 base; unmatched bases: 5. The germline CDR1 and CDR2 sequences are KGHSH and LQKENI. CDR3 nucleotide sequence: TGTGCCAGCTCACCGTCACAGGGGCCGAACACTGAAGCTTTCTTT. Translation gives CASSPSQGPNTEAFF.

This chain connects TRBV5-1 to TRBJ1-2; weak D call: TRBD1 (6 bases). The CDR3 covers 16 residues. CDR1 is SGHRS, CDR2 YFSETQ, per germline. V was clipped by 0 bases and J by 2 bases, with 14 bases between them. As DNA, the CDR3 is TGCGCCAGCAGCTTGGCGAAGGGGGGATCGAACTATGGCTACACCTTC. Its protein is CASSLAKGGSNYGYTF.

The CDR3 coding sequence is TGTGCCAGCTCACGTGTTACATACCAGGTCGCTTCAACTAATCCCCAGCATTTT. Protein sequence: CASSRVTYQVASTNPQHF. The genes are TRBV18 and TRBJ1-5; D not resolved. Trimming left V 4 bases short and J 10 bases short, with 29 bases between. The CDR3 has 18 amino acids. Per the germline V gene, CDR1 is KGHSH and CDR2 is LQKENI.